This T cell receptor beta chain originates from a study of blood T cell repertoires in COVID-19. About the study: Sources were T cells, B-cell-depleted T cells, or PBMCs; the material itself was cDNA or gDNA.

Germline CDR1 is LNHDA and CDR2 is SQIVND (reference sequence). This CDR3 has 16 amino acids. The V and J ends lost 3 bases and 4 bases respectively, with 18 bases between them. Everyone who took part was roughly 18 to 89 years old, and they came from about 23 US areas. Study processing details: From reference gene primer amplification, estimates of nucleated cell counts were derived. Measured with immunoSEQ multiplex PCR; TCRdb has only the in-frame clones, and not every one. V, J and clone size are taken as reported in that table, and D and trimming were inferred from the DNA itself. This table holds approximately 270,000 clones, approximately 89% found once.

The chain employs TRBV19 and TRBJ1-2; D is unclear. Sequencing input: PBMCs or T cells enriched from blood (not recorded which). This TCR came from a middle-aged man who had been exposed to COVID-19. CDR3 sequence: CASSMGSNPTTYGYTF. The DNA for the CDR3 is TGTGCCAGTAGTATGGGGAGCAACCCGACGACCTATGGCTACACCTTC.